The rows below give T cell receptor beta chains drawn from one sample of a study of blood T cells in healthy people across ages. TCRdb re-derived calls from the 5' RACE reads in MiXCR, one entry per CDR3 protein. The top ten clones hold 13% of a sample with 950,000 to 1,200,000 distinct CDR3 sequences, roughly two fifths of them seen once. Input material: blood. These receptors were collected from a man younger than 35 in good health. CDR3s include the opening cysteine and the closing phenylalanine or tryptophan. Each record gives: J gene, CDR3 length, clone size, V gene, D gene, CDR3 DNA, CDR3 protein. A D gene is named only where the DNA matches it firmly. The listing skips clone size in some rows; elsewhere it reads once, few, many or a size class.

j_call: TRBJ1-6
cdr3_length: 12
clone_size: .
v_call: TRBV2
d_call: TRBD1
cdr3_nt: TGTGCCAGCACTGGGGGGACAGGGGTAACCCACTTT
cdr3_aa: CASTGGTGVTHF

j_call: TRBJ2-1
cdr3_length: 15
clone_size: .
v_call: TRBV10-3
d_call: .
cdr3_nt: TGTGCCATCAGATCTCCCTTGGGGGGGGCCAATGAGCAGTTCTTC
cdr3_aa: CAIRSPLGGANEQFF

j_call: TRBJ2-1
cdr3_length: 17
clone_size: .
v_call: TRBV20-1
d_call: TRBD2
cdr3_nt: TGCAGTGTCAATCCCAGCGGGGGGTCTCTATTGTTCAATGAGCAGTTCTTC
cdr3_aa: CSVNPSGGSLLFNEQFF

j_call: TRBJ1-1
cdr3_length: 14
clone_size: few
v_call: TRBV7-9
d_call: .
cdr3_nt: TGTGCCAGCAGCTACGGACTAGGGGACACTGAAGCTTTCTTT
cdr3_aa: CASSYGLGDTEAFF

j_call: TRBJ2-1
cdr3_length: 16
clone_size: .
v_call: TRBV4-3
d_call: .
cdr3_nt: TGCGCCAGCAGCCAAGATATGGGCGGGGTGGGGAATGAGCAGTTCTTC
cdr3_aa: CASSQDMGGVGNEQFF

j_call: TRBJ2-1
cdr3_length: 13
clone_size: many
v_call: TRBV12-3/TRBV12-4
d_call: .
cdr3_nt: TGTGCCAGCAGTTTCTCTAGGTACAATGAGCAGTTCTTC
cdr3_aa: CASSFSRYNEQFF

j_call: TRBJ2-5
cdr3_length: 12
clone_size: .
v_call: TRBV6-2/TRBV6-3
d_call: TRBD2
cdr3_nt: TGTGCCTCCCAGCGGGGAAGAGAGACCCAGTACTTC
cdr3_aa: CASQRGRETQYF

j_call: TRBJ1-4
cdr3_length: 14
clone_size: .
v_call: TRBV4-2
d_call: .
cdr3_nt: TGTGCCAGCAGCCTGAATGAGGGTAGCGAAAAACTGTTTTTT
cdr3_aa: CASSLNEGSEKLFF

j_call: TRBJ2-1
cdr3_length: 17
clone_size: .
v_call: TRBV5-6
d_call: TRBD2
cdr3_nt: TGTGCCAGCAGCCCCCGTGATGGAGCGGGGGGGGATAATGAGCAGTTCTTC
cdr3_aa: CASSPRDGAGGDNEQFF

j_call: TRBJ1-6
cdr3_length: 13
clone_size: .
v_call: TRBV6-5
d_call: .
cdr3_nt: TGTGCCAGCAGTGTAACAGAAAATTCACCCCCCCACTTT
cdr3_aa: CASSVTENSPPHF

j_call: TRBJ1-1
cdr3_length: 17
clone_size: .
v_call: TRBV6-6
d_call: .
cdr3_nt: TGTGCCAGCAGCCCGAGAGGGCCCACAGAGTTGAACACTGAAGCTTTCTTT
cdr3_aa: CASSPRGPTELNTEAFF

j_call: TRBJ1-2
cdr3_length: 14
clone_size: many
v_call: TRBV6-2/TRBV6-3
d_call: .
cdr3_nt: TGTGCCAGCAGTTCCTCCGGGACAATCTATGGCTACACCTTC
cdr3_aa: CASSSSGTIYGYTF

j_call: TRBJ1-1
cdr3_length: 15
clone_size: .
v_call: TRBV5-1
d_call: TRBD1
cdr3_nt: TGCGCCAGCAGCCAAAAATTGACAGGGAATGGGGAAGCTTTCTTT
cdr3_aa: CASSQKLTGNGEAFF

j_call: TRBJ2-7
cdr3_length: 16
clone_size: .
v_call: TRBV10-3
d_call: TRBD1
cdr3_nt: TGTGCCATCAGTGAGCGACAGGGAATAAGCTCCTACGAGCAGTACTTC
cdr3_aa: CAISERQGISSYEQYF

j_call: TRBJ2-3
cdr3_length: 13
clone_size: few
v_call: TRBV20-1
d_call: .
cdr3_nt: TGCAGTGCTAGAGATCCCCTCTTCGGTACGCAGTATTTT
cdr3_aa: CSARDPLFGTQYF

j_call: TRBJ2-1
cdr3_length: 16
clone_size: .
v_call: TRBV12-3/TRBV12-4
d_call: .
cdr3_nt: TGTGCCAGCAGTTTCCGAGGCGCAATAGACTACAATGAGCAGTTCTTC
cdr3_aa: CASSFRGAIDYNEQFF

j_call: TRBJ1-6
cdr3_length: 18
clone_size: once
v_call: TRBV3-1
d_call: .
cdr3_nt: TGTGCCAGCAACCGCGGACAGCAACAAGTCTCTTATAATTCACCCCTCCACTTT
cdr3_aa: CASNRGQQQVSYNSPLHF

j_call: TRBJ1-2
cdr3_length: 16
clone_size: .
v_call: TRBV6-1
d_call: TRBD1
cdr3_nt: TGTGCCAGCAGTGAACAGGGGGCGCGAGGTTCGGGTGGCTACACCTTC
cdr3_aa: CASSEQGARGSGGYTF

j_call: TRBJ1-2
cdr3_length: 15
clone_size: .
v_call: TRBV12-3/TRBV12-4
d_call: TRBD1
cdr3_nt: TGTGCCAGCAGTTTCAATGGCAGGGGGTCACATGGCTACACCTTC
cdr3_aa: CASSFNGRGSHGYTF

j_call: TRBJ1-5
cdr3_length: 15
clone_size: .
v_call: TRBV3-1
d_call: .
cdr3_nt: TGTGCCAGCAGCCCCCGGGACGGAGACAATCAGCCCCAGCATTTT
cdr3_aa: CASSPRDGDNQPQHF

j_call: TRBJ2-1
cdr3_length: 14
clone_size: .
v_call: TRBV29-1
d_call: .
cdr3_nt: TGCAGCACAACCCCCCAGGGCGGGTACAATGAGCAGTTCTTC
cdr3_aa: CSTTPQGGYNEQFF

j_call: TRBJ2-3
cdr3_length: 14
clone_size: .
v_call: TRBV19
d_call: .
cdr3_nt: TGTGCCAGTAGCATACAGGGCAGCACAGATACGCAGTATTTT
cdr3_aa: CASSIQGSTDTQYF

j_call: TRBJ1-1
cdr3_length: 14
clone_size: .
v_call: TRBV10-3
d_call: .
cdr3_nt: TGTGCCATCAGTGAGGGGGGAGCGAACACTGAAGCTTTCTTT
cdr3_aa: CAISEGGANTEAFF

j_call: TRBJ1-2
cdr3_length: 17
clone_size: many
v_call: TRBV27
d_call: .
cdr3_nt: TGTGCCAGCAGTACCTCCATCGTCCCGACAGATAACTATGGCTACACCTTC
cdr3_aa: CASSTSIVPTDNYGYTF

j_call: TRBJ2-3
cdr3_length: 15
clone_size: few
v_call: TRBV5-6
d_call: TRBD2
cdr3_nt: TGTGCCAGCAGCTTGGTGGGTAGCGGGGGTGATACGCAGTATTTT
cdr3_aa: CASSLVGSGGDTQYF

j_call: TRBJ1-1
cdr3_length: 14
clone_size: .
v_call: TRBV29-1
d_call: .
cdr3_nt: TGCAGCGTTGAGTTGGCGGCCATGAACACTGAAGCTTTCTTT
cdr3_aa: CSVELAAMNTEAFF

j_call: TRBJ2-3
cdr3_length: 15
clone_size: .
v_call: TRBV10-3
d_call: TRBD1
cdr3_nt: TGTGCCGTCAGCGTGGGACAGGGGGTAGGAGATACGCAGTATTTT
cdr3_aa: CAVSVGQGVGDTQYF

j_call: TRBJ2-7
cdr3_length: 12
clone_size: .
v_call: TRBV20-1
d_call: .
cdr3_nt: TGCAGTGCTAGCAAGACTGATTACGAGCAGTACTTC
cdr3_aa: CSASKTDYEQYF

j_call: TRBJ2-7
cdr3_length: 12
clone_size: .
v_call: TRBV18
d_call: TRBD1
cdr3_nt: TGTGCCAGCTCAAGGACAGGCTGGGAGCAGTACTTC
cdr3_aa: CASSRTGWEQYF

j_call: TRBJ1-1
cdr3_length: 15
clone_size: .
v_call: TRBV5-1
d_call: .
cdr3_nt: TGCGCCAGCAGCTTGGAAGAGCTAGCGGGGACTGAAGCTTTCTTT
cdr3_aa: CASSLEELAGTEAFF

j_call: TRBJ1-2
cdr3_length: 13
clone_size: few
v_call: TRBV12-3/TRBV12-4
d_call: .
cdr3_nt: TGTGCCAGCAGTTTAAAGTGGTCGGAAGGCTACACCTTC
cdr3_aa: CASSLKWSEGYTF

j_call: TRBJ1-5
cdr3_length: 17
clone_size: .
v_call: TRBV7-4
d_call: TRBD1
cdr3_nt: TGTGCCACCCCGTCCCGGGACAGGGATTATAGCAATCAGCCCCAGCATTTT
cdr3_aa: CATPSRDRDYSNQPQHF

j_call: TRBJ1-5
cdr3_length: 13
clone_size: .
v_call: TRBV7-2
d_call: .
cdr3_nt: TGTGCCGGCAGCTTAGTTCTCAATCAGCCCCAGCATTTT
cdr3_aa: CAGSLVLNQPQHF

j_call: TRBJ2-3
cdr3_length: 13
clone_size: .
v_call: TRBV29-1
d_call: .
cdr3_nt: TGCAGCGGGAGACAGGGGAGGGGGGATACGCAGTATTTT
cdr3_aa: CSGRQGRGDTQYF

j_call: TRBJ2-3
cdr3_length: 14
clone_size: .
v_call: TRBV20-1
d_call: .
cdr3_nt: TGCAGTGCTAGACAGGGAGGCCTCACAGATACGCAGTATTTT
cdr3_aa: CSARQGGLTDTQYF

j_call: TRBJ2-1
cdr3_length: 14
clone_size: .
v_call: TRBV6-2/TRBV6-3
d_call: TRBD2
cdr3_nt: TGTGCCAGCAGTGGTGCTAGCGGCTACAATGAGCAGTTCTTC
cdr3_aa: CASSGASGYNEQFF

j_call: TRBJ2-7
cdr3_length: 16
clone_size: once
v_call: TRBV5-1
d_call: .
cdr3_nt: TGCGCCAGCAGTTCAAGCGGACGGCCGGACTCCTACGAGCAGTACTTC
cdr3_aa: CASSSSGRPDSYEQYF

j_call: TRBJ2-5
cdr3_length: 14
clone_size: .
v_call: TRBV29-1
d_call: .
cdr3_nt: TGCAGCGTTGTTGGCAGGATGTACCAAGAGACCCAGTACTTC
cdr3_aa: CSVVGRMYQETQYF

j_call: TRBJ2-5
cdr3_length: 14
clone_size: few
v_call: TRBV20-1
d_call: .
cdr3_nt: TGCAGTGCTAGAGATGACGGAGTCGAGGAGACCCAGTACTTC
cdr3_aa: CSARDDGVEETQYF

j_call: TRBJ2-1
cdr3_length: 13
clone_size: few
v_call: TRBV3-1
d_call: .
cdr3_nt: TGTGCCAGCAGCCTTGACCGGGACGTCCCCTCGTTCTTC
cdr3_aa: CASSLDRDVPSFF

j_call: TRBJ2-2
cdr3_length: 15
clone_size: .
v_call: TRBV12-3/TRBV12-4
d_call: .
cdr3_nt: TGTGCCAGCAGTTTGTTTGCGGGGCCAACCGGGGAGCTGTTTTTT
cdr3_aa: CASSLFAGPTGELFF

j_call: TRBJ1-1
cdr3_length: 14
clone_size: .
v_call: TRBV5-1
d_call: .
cdr3_nt: TGCGCCAGCAGCGTGGGAAGGGGCATCACTGAAGCTTTCTTT
cdr3_aa: CASSVGRGITEAFF

j_call: TRBJ2-7
cdr3_length: 13
clone_size: few
v_call: TRBV27
d_call: TRBD1
cdr3_nt: TGTGCCAGCAGTTTTTACAGGGGGCGCGAGCAGTACTTC
cdr3_aa: CASSFYRGREQYF

j_call: TRBJ2-3
cdr3_length: 13
clone_size: few
v_call: TRBV15
d_call: .
cdr3_nt: TGTGCCACCAGAAGGATCTCCACAGATACGCAGTATTTT
cdr3_aa: CATRRISTDTQYF

j_call: TRBJ2-1
cdr3_length: 15
clone_size: .
v_call: TRBV27
d_call: TRBD1
cdr3_nt: TGTGCCAGCAGAAGGGGACAGGGCCCCTACAATGAGCAGTTCTTC
cdr3_aa: CASRRGQGPYNEQFF

j_call: TRBJ1-5
cdr3_length: 15
clone_size: .
v_call: TRBV6-5
d_call: TRBD1
cdr3_nt: TGTGCCAGCAGCCGAACAGGGGGCTCCGGTCAGCCCCAGCATTTT
cdr3_aa: CASSRTGGSGQPQHF

j_call: TRBJ2-5
cdr3_length: 14
clone_size: .
v_call: TRBV12-3/TRBV12-4
d_call: .
cdr3_nt: TGTGCCAGCAGTTTTATCCCGGTCGGAGAGACCCAGTACTTC
cdr3_aa: CASSFIPVGETQYF

j_call: TRBJ2-2
cdr3_length: 13
clone_size: few
v_call: TRBV6-5
d_call: .
cdr3_nt: TGTGCCAGCAGTTACGGGGTAGCCGGGGAGCTGTTTTTT
cdr3_aa: CASSYGVAGELFF

j_call: TRBJ2-7
cdr3_length: 11
clone_size: few
v_call: TRBV6-1
d_call: .
cdr3_nt: TGTGCCAGCATGGGCTCCTACGAGCAGTACTTC
cdr3_aa: CASMGSYEQYF

j_call: TRBJ1-6
cdr3_length: 15
clone_size: .
v_call: TRBV7-6
d_call: .
cdr3_nt: TGTGCCAGCAGCTTAGGGGGACGGAATAATTCACCCCTCCACTTT
cdr3_aa: CASSLGGRNNSPLHF

j_call: TRBJ2-3
cdr3_length: 16
clone_size: few
v_call: TRBV4-2
d_call: .
cdr3_nt: TGTGCCAGCAGCCAAGAGTCTCGATATGGCACAGATACGCAGTATTTT
cdr3_aa: CASSQESRYGTDTQYF

j_call: TRBJ1-1
cdr3_length: 13
clone_size: few
v_call: TRBV20-1
d_call: TRBD1
cdr3_nt: TGCAGTGCTAGGCAGGGGGTAGACACTGAAGCTTTCTTT
cdr3_aa: CSARQGVDTEAFF

j_call: TRBJ2-1
cdr3_length: 12
clone_size: few
v_call: TRBV28
d_call: .
cdr3_nt: TGTGCCAGCACCCCTAGGGCCAATGAGCAGTTCTTC
cdr3_aa: CASTPRANEQFF